The 15 T cell receptor beta chains in this list originate from one sample, sequenced in a study of technical replicates of blood from four donors. Method: immunoSEQ multiplex PCR; TCRdb's copy keeps in-frame clones and lacks some. The sample holds tens of thousands of clones, 90% to 95% seen once. The sequenced sample was T cells isolated from PBMCs. Receptors were obtained from a human donor in good health.

The chain recombines TRBV5-4 with TRBJ2-2; maybe TRBD1 (6 bases). With 4 bases removed from V and 6 bases from J, the gap between germline ends came to 19 bases. Germline V gene data show CDR1 as SGHNT and CDR2 as YYREEE (reference sequence). The CDR3 totals 16 residues. The CDR3 loop reads CASSLGTPSRAGELFF. CDR3 DNA: TGTGCCAGCAGCCTAGGGACACCCTCGAGGGCCGGGGAGCTGTTTTTT.

The chain is built from TRBV4-2 and TRBJ2-7; the match to TRBD1 covers 9 bases. J was trimmed by 5 bases and V by 0 bases; bases with no gene match: 8. This CDR3 region has 16 residues. Germline assignment: CDR1 LGHNA and CDR2 YNFKEQ. The CDR3: CASSQEEGQGIDEQYF. The CDR3 bases are TGTGCCAGCAGCCAAGAAGAAGGACAGGGGATAGACGAGCAGTACTTC.

The chain links TRBV6-1 to TRBJ2-5; TRBD1 is a possible D gene (6 bases). V was pared by 6 bases and J by 5 bases, with 16 bases between. Germline-derived CDR1 and CDR2 are MNHNS and SASEGT. This CDR3 contains 14 residues. For the CDR3, the DNA is TGTGCCAGCAGGGAGAACAGGGCGAGTGAGACCCAGTACTTC. Protein product: CASRENRASETQYF.

The genes are TRBV2 and TRBJ1-2; 10 nucleotides agree with TRBD1. The junction had 3 bases not matched to a gene; V was cut back by 6 bases and J by 8 bases. The CDR3 spans 12 residues. From germline, CDR1 is SNHLY and CDR2 FYNNEI. CDR3 sequence (DNA): TGTGCCAGCAGGGGGACAGGGGCCGGCTACACCTTC. It codes for CASRGTGAGYTF. Filled out from reference TRBV2 and TRBJ1-2, the complete variable domain reads EPEVTQTPSHQVTQMGQEVILRCVPISNHLYFYWYRQILGQKVEFLVSFYNNEISEKSEIFDDQFSVERPDGSNFTLKIRSTKLEDSAMYFCASRGTGAGYTFGSGTRLTVV.

This rearrangement joins TRBV7-3 to TRBJ2-1, with 7 positions matching TRBD1. This CDR3 comprises 12 residues. Germline loops: CDR1 SGHTA, CDR2 FQGTGA. V shed 6 bases and J 7 bases; nucleotides not matched to a gene: 3. The chain's CDR3 is CASRRGQNEQFF. As DNA, the CDR3 is TGTGCCAGCAGGAGGGGGCAGAATGAGCAGTTCTTC. Combining the CDR3 with reference TRBV7-3 and TRBJ2-1 gives the whole variable domain GAGVSQTPSNKVTEKGKYVELRCDPISGHTALYWYRQSLGQGPEFLIYFQGTGAADDSGLPNDRFFAVRPEGSVSTLKIQRTERGDSAVYLCASRRGQNEQFFGPGTRLTVL.

The CDR3 reads CSAHNTGSSYNEQFF. The CDR3 nucleotides read TGCAGCGCCCACAACACGGGTAGCTCCTACAATGAGCAGTTCTTC. The chain uses TRBV29-1 and TRBJ2-1; D call uncertain. CDR3 length: 15 amino acids. Germline V gives CDR1 SQVTM, CDR2 ANQGSEA. Trimming took 7 bases from V and 0 from J, leaving 16 bases between them.

Concerning this clone: Sequence at one end of the junction differs from germline and may be a read error. The gene calls are TRBV7-9 and TRBJ1-2; TRBD1 might be the D (5 bases). The germline V gene encodes CDR1 SEHNR and CDR2 FQNEAQ (reference sequence). The CDR3 runs to 11 residues. The CDR3 loop is CASSPMTVTHF. As DNA, the CDR3 is TGTGCCAGCAGCCCTATGACAGTCACACACTTC.

This rearrangement joins TRBV15 to TRBJ1-5, with TRBD1 matching 7 bases. The V segment lost 2 bases and the J segment 4 bases; nucleotides outside the gene matches: 5. CDR1 is LNHNV and CDR2 is YYDKDF in the germline V gene (reference sequence). CDR3 length: 15 amino acids. CDR3 nucleotide sequence: TGTGCCACCAGCAGACCCCGACAGGGAAATCAGCCCCAGCATTTT. Translating gives CATSRPRQGNQPQHF.

The chain links TRBV28 to TRBJ1-2; TRBD1 might be the D (5 bases). Germline CDR1 and CDR2: MDHEN and SYDVKM. The V gene lost 8 bases and the J gene lost 7 bases, with 14 bases spanning the gap. This CDR3 comprises 12 residues. As DNA, the CDR3 is TGTGCCAGCGAAGCCGCGGGGGGTGGCTACACCTTC. Translated, it gives CASEAAGGGYTF.

The chain uses TRBV6-4 and TRBJ1-5; no reliable D call. Germline CDR1 MRHNA, CDR2 SNTAGT. Trimming left V 0 bases short and J 3 bases short, with 12 bases between. The CDR3 runs 16 residues. The CDR3, as DNA: TGTGCCAGCAGTGACTCGAGGCCAGAGTTCAATCAGCCCCAGCATTTT. Its translation is CASSDSRPEFNQPQHF.

The chain couples TRBV6-1 to TRBJ2-3; D remains ambiguous. Deletions cut 1 base from V and 0 bases from J, with 8 bases between. Germline assignment: CDR1 MNHNS and CDR2 SASEGT. The CDR3 runs to 15 residues. The CDR3, as DNA: TGTGCCAGCAGTGAAGGGCAAGTAAGCACAGATACGCAGTATTTT. Translated, it gives CASSEGQVSTDTQYF.

The V call is TRBV10-2, the J call TRBJ2-4; possible D gene TRBD2, 6 bases. This CDR3 spans 20 amino acids. The germline gives CDR1 WSHSY, CDR2 SAAADI. The germline V and J ends were trimmed by 2 bases and 1 base, with 24 bases remaining between them. DNA for the CDR3: TGCGCCAGCAGTGAGCCAAGAACTTTAGCGGTGCAAGGGGCCAAAAACATTCAGTACTTC. Translation: CASSEPRTLAVQGAKNIQYF.

This chain connects TRBV7-2 to TRBJ2-1; D may be TRBD2 (6 bases). Trimming cost V 2 bases and J 4 bases, with 12 bases left between them. This CDR3 spans 15 amino acids. Germline loops: CDR1 SGHTA, CDR2 FQGNSA. CDR3: CASSLMREVYNEQFF. The CDR3 region has the DNA TGTGCCAGCAGCTTAATGAGGGAGGTTTACAATGAGCAGTTCTTC.

V gene TRBV10-2 combines with J gene TRBJ2-7, with a tentative D call TRBD2 (5 bases). This CDR3 is 12 amino acids long. From germline, CDR1 is WSHSY and CDR2 SAAADI. V lost 5 bases, J lost 1 base, and 6 bases lay in between. In DNA, the CDR3 is TGCGCCAGCAGTCCGGGGTCCTACGAGCAGTACTTC. Translation: CASSPGSYEQYF.

This chain joins TRBV18 and TRBJ1-5, with D perhaps matching TRBD1 (5 bases). The CDR3 is 15 amino acids. Germline CDR1 and CDR2: KGHSH and LQKENI. Trimming took off 5 bases at V and 1 base at J, with 12 bases between the two ends. The CDR3 bases are TGTGCCAGCTCAGTCCTTCGGGGGAGCAATCAGCCCCAGCATTTT. Protein sequence: CASSVLRGSNQPQHF.